What follows are 10 T cell receptor beta chains derived from one specimen sequenced in a study of blood T cell repertoires in COVID-19. Data came from immunoSEQ multiplex PCR; TCRdb stores just in-frame clones and leaves some out. Of approximately 270,000 clones in the sample, 70% to 85% were seen once. Input material: peripheral blood. These receptor sequences come from a human donor with COVID-19, enrolled during active disease. The donor label of this sample is uncertain.

The J gene is TRBJ2-4, the V gene TRBV4-1, with 11 nucleotides matching TRBD2. This CDR3 spans 16 amino acids. Germline assignment: CDR1 MGHRA and CDR2 YSYEKL. The trim removed 2 bases at V and 7 bases at J, leaving 7 bases unmatched. CDR3 in DNA: TGCGCCAGCAGCCAAATAGCGGGAGGGCCCGGGAACATTCAGTACTTC. It specifies CASSQIAGGPGNIQYF.

The gene calls are TRBV7-9 and TRBJ2-3; D gene ambiguous. V lost 5 bases and J 6 bases, leaving 6 bases between the germline ends. CDR3 length: 11 residues. Germline V CDR1 and CDR2: SEHNR, FQNEAQ (reference sequence). CDR3 in DNA: TGTGCCAGCAGCCACTCGGATACGCAGTATTTT. Its translation: CASSHSDTQYF.

The chain carries TRBV29-1 and TRBJ2-5, with 9 nucleotides matching TRBD2. Germline V gene lookup returns CDR1 SQVTM and CDR2 ANQGSEA. The CDR3 length is 16 residues. The ends lost 1 base at V and 2 bases at J; junction bases unmatched: 8. CDR3 in DNA: TGCAGCGTTGAAGTCCCCCAGCGGGAGGATCAAGAGACCCAGTACTTC. Translating it yields CSVEVPQREDQETQYF.

Only a few counts were recorded for this clone. This sequence joins TRBV28 and TRBJ2-2; D is perhaps TRBD2 (6 bases). Germline CDR1 is MDHEN and CDR2 is SYDVKM. Trimming took off 6 bases at V and 1 base at J, with 18 bases between the two ends. This CDR3 region has 17 residues. CDR3 residues: CASSSHRLGRNTGELFF. CDR3 coding DNA: TGTGCCAGCAGCTCCCATAGACTAGGGAGGAACACCGGGGAGCTGTTTTTT.

The rearrangement links TRBV2 to TRBJ1-1; D is ambiguous. The CDR3 is made up of 14 amino acids. Germline-derived CDR1 and CDR2 are SNHLY and FYNNEI. V was clipped by 3 bases and J by 0 bases, with 8 bases between them. The CDR3 is CASSEGEMNTEAFF. The CDR3, as DNA: TGTGCCAGCAGTGAGGGAGAAATGAACACTGAAGCTTTCTTT.

This clone was observed a handful of times. The chain links TRBV6-1 to TRBJ1-1; a weak D match, TRBD1 (5 bases). The CDR3 runs 15 residues. Trimming removed 0 bases from V and 6 bases from J, with 14 bases in between. Germline CDR1 is MNHNS and CDR2 is SASEGT. The CDR3 bases are TGTGCCAGCAGTGAAGCGTGGGGGGTGCCGTCTGAAGCTTTCTTT. Its protein product is CASSEAWGVPSEAFF.

V and J are TRBV11-2 and TRBJ1-1; D not certain. Per the germline V gene, CDR1 is SGHAT and CDR2 is FQNNGV. This CDR3 comprises 16 residues. Trimming removed 0 bases at V and 11 bases at J, with 22 bases between. The CDR3 sequence is CASSLDWEGTGGSAFF. The DNA of the CDR3 is TGTGCCAGCAGCTTAGACTGGGAGGGTACTGGAGGGAGTGCTTTCTTT.

The DNA of the CDR3 is TGTGCCAGCAGTTTACTTCGGAATCAGCCCCAGCATTTT. Translated, it gives CASSLLRNQPQHF. This chain joins TRBV12-3 or TRBV12-4 and TRBJ1-5; no reliable D call. The CDR3 runs 13 residues. The germline V and J ends were trimmed by 2 bases and 4 bases, with 6 bases remaining between them.

J is TRBJ1-4 and V is TRBV2, with 7 positions matching TRBD1. Per the germline V gene, CDR1 is SNHLY and CDR2 is FYNNEI. This CDR3 spans 15 amino acids. Trimming at V came to 4 bases and at J to 4 bases, leaving 6 bases not matched to a gene. The CDR3 DNA sequence: TGTGCCAGCAGTGGCCCGACAGGGTTTAATGAAAAACTGTTTTTT. It encodes CASSGPTGFNEKLFF.

The chain links TRBV28 to TRBJ2-3; D is possibly TRBD1 (6 bases). Germline V gene data show CDR1 as MDHEN and CDR2 as SYDVKM. The CDR3 length is 15 residues. CDR3 DNA: TGTGCTTCTCACCCGGGACAAACTAGGTCGGATACGCAGTATTTT. Protein product: CASHPGQTRSDTQYF. The whole variable domain, remainder taken from reference TRBV28 and TRBJ2-3, is DVKVTQSSRYLVKRTGEKVFLECVQDMDHENMFWYRQDPGLGLRLIYFSYDVKMKEKGDIPEGYSVSREKKERFSLILESASTNQTSMYLCASHPGQTRSDTQYFGPGTRLTVL.